These T cell receptor beta chains were read from a single sample in a study of post-analysis software for immune sequencing data. TCRdb re-called the PCR reads with MiXCR, one entry per CDR3 protein. Of hundreds of thousands of distinct CDR3 sequences in the sample, roughly 50% are singletons; the top ten hold 4.6%. Sequencing input: blood. The origin of the receptors is a girl between 5 and 17 years old with multiple sclerosis. Each CDR3 is given with its conserved first and last residue. The D gene is left open where the match is weak. The listing skips clone size in some rows; elsewhere it reads once, few, many or a size class.

CDR3 DNA	CDR3 protein	clone size	V gene	D gene	J gene
TGCGCCAGCAGCTTGGGACTAGCGGGAGTCGAGCAGTACTTC	CASSLGLAGVEQYF	few	TRBV5-1	TRBD2	TRBJ2-7
TGCAGTGCTAGAGATCTTTGGGGACTAGCGGGAGGGAACACCGGGGAGCTGTTTTTT	CSARDLWGLAGGNTGELFF	-	TRBV20-1	TRBD2	TRBJ2-2
TGCAGTGCTAGAGGTCTGGACATAGACTACGAGCAGTACTTC	CSARGLDIDYEQYF	-	TRBV20-1	-	TRBJ2-7
TGCAGCGTCCTCGGGAACGAGCAGTACTTC	CSVLGNEQYF	few	TRBV29-1	-	TRBJ2-7
TGCAGCGTTGAAGCCACAGGGATCGACACAGATACGCAGTATTTT	CSVEATGIDTDTQYF	few	TRBV29-1	-	TRBJ2-3
TGCAGCGTGATTCAGGGTCGGGTAAGCAATGAGCAGTTCTTC	CSVIQGRVSNEQFF	few	TRBV29-1	-	TRBJ2-1
TGTGCCAGCTTGAAACTAGCGGGGTTCACAGATACGCAGTATTTT	CASLKLAGFTDTQYF	once	TRBV11-2	TRBD2	TRBJ2-3
TGTGCCAGCTCACCGACAGGGTGGGACACTGAAGCTTTCTTT	CASSPTGWDTEAFF	-	TRBV18	TRBD1	TRBJ1-1
TGTGCCAGCAGCTTGCGGACGGGCGGGGGTTACGAGCAGTACTTC	CASSLRTGGGYEQYF	few	TRBV7-8	TRBD2	TRBJ2-7
TGTGCCAGCAGTGAATTTGGCAAAGAAGAGACCCAGTACTTC	CASSEFGKEETQYF	-	TRBV25-1	-	TRBJ2-5
TGCAGTGCTAGGGAGACTAGCGGGACAGATACGCAGTATTTT	CSARETSGTDTQYF	-	TRBV20-1	TRBD2	TRBJ2-3
TGCAGCGCCTTACCCTTTTGGGGGGACTCCTACAATGAGCAGTTCTTC	CSALPFWGDSYNEQFF	-	TRBV20-1	-	TRBJ2-1
TGCAGCGTTGATACAGGGTCCTCCTACGAGCAGTACTTC	CSVDTGSSYEQYF	few	TRBV29-1	-	TRBJ2-7
TGTGCCAGCAGTGGTCTAGCGGGCCCCCAAGAGACCCAGTACTTC	CASSGLAGPQETQYF	-	TRBV2	TRBD2	TRBJ2-5
TGTGCCAGCAGTAGGGATGGGGATACGGAGACCCAGTACTTC	CASSRDGDTETQYF	-	TRBV6-6	-	TRBJ2-5
TGCAATGCCCGAATCGGACAGACCGACTCCTACGAGCAGTACTTC	CNARIGQTDSYEQYF	-	TRBV20-1	-	TRBJ2-7
TGCAGTGCTGCGAGGACTAGCGCCAACAATGAGCAGTTCTTC	CSAARTSANNEQFF	-	TRBV20-1	TRBD2	TRBJ2-1
TGCAGCGTTCTCCACAACTATGGCTACACCTTC	CSVLHNYGYTF	few	TRBV29-1	-	TRBJ1-2
TGTGCCAGCAGTTCAGCCCGGCGGGAGACCCAGTACTTC	CASSSARRETQYF	-	TRBV12-3/TRBV12-4	-	TRBJ2-5
TGCAGTGCTAGACCCCGGGAACGATTCAATGAGCAGTTCTTC	CSARPRERFNEQFF	-	TRBV20-1	-	TRBJ2-1
TGTGCCAGCAGCCGTTTTGGGACTAGCGGCCAAGAGACCCAGTACTTC	CASSRFGTSGQETQYF	-	TRBV7-2	TRBD2	TRBJ2-5
TGTGCCATCAGTGAGGGGGGTCGATCCGAGACCCAGTACTTC	CAISEGGRSETQYF	few	TRBV10-3	-	TRBJ2-5
TGTGCCAGCAGTTACTCGACAGGGGTTGAAAAACTGTTTTTT	CASSYSTGVEKLFF	-	TRBV6-6	TRBD1	TRBJ1-4
TGTGCCGGCAGCCAAGATGTGACAGGAGGCTCGTACGAGCAGTACTTC	CAGSQDVTGGSYEQYF	-	TRBV3-1	-	TRBJ2-7
TGTGCCAGCAAGGTTGGGCCGCCGGATGAGCAGTTCTTC	CASKVGPPDEQFF	-	TRBV2	-	TRBJ2-1
TGCAGTGCTAGGAGCCGGACTAGCGGTTACAATGAGCAGTTCTTC	CSARSRTSGYNEQFF	-	TRBV20-1	TRBD2	TRBJ2-1
TGTGCCAGCAGCCACCAGGCGGACCTCACAGATACGCAGTATTTT	CASSHQADLTDTQYF	-	TRBV7-2	-	TRBJ2-3
TGTGCCAGCAGTTTTCTCTCAGAGGGAGGTCTCTACAATGAGCAGTTCTTC	CASSFLSEGGLYNEQFF	-	TRBV28	-	TRBJ2-1
TGTGCCAGCAGTTATCTCCCCGGTTGGGCGGGTCCCATCAATGAGCAGTTCTTC	CASSYLPGWAGPINEQFF	-	TRBV6-5	-	TRBJ2-1
TGTGCCAGCAGCCCCCCGCGGGAGAACACCGGGGAGCTGTTTTTT	CASSPPRENTGELFF	-	TRBV3-1	-	TRBJ2-2
TGTGCCAGCAGCTCCATCCCGGGACCCATCGACGAGCAGTACTTC	CASSSIPGPIDEQYF	few	TRBV7-3	-	TRBJ2-7
TGCAGCGTTGAAGAGGTCGCGAAGACCCGGTACTTC	CSVEEVAKTRYF	once	TRBV29-1	-	TRBJ2-5
TGTGCCAGCAGCCCTCGGGTTAGGTTTTCCGGACAGGCCTTCCAAGAGACCCAGTACTTC	CASSPRVRFSGQAFQETQYF	few	TRBV9	TRBD1	TRBJ2-5
TGCAGCGTTGAAGGTTCCTCCTCCTACGAGCAGTACTTC	CSVEGSSSYEQYF	few	TRBV29-1	-	TRBJ2-7
TGTGCCACCAGCAGGATTAGCGGGGGGCCGGGAGAGACCCAGTACTTC	CATSRISGGPGETQYF	-	TRBV15	TRBD2	TRBJ2-5
TGTGCCAGCAGCAGCCGACAGGCCCCTAACTATGGCTACACCTTC	CASSSRQAPNYGYTF	-	TRBV21-1	-	TRBJ1-2
TGTGCCAGCAGTGTCCGGGAGCAGTTCTTC	CASSVREQFF	-	TRBV6-6	-	TRBJ2-1
TGCAGTGCTGCTCCCGCTTCGTACGAGCAGTACTTC	CSAAPASYEQYF	-	TRBV20-1	-	TRBJ2-7
TGCAGTGCTAGCGACAGTATCTCCTACAATGAGCAGTTCTTC	CSASDSISYNEQFF	-	TRBV20-1	-	TRBJ2-1
TGCGCCAGCAGCTTGGAAGCCAGGGGGAGAGATGAGCAGTTCTTC	CASSLEARGRDEQFF	-	TRBV5-1	TRBD1	TRBJ2-1
TGTGCCAGTAGTGTCCGCGGGGGGAGCTCCTACAATGAGCAGTTCTTC	CASSVRGGSSYNEQFF	-	TRBV19	TRBD2	TRBJ2-1
TGCGCCAGCAGCTTCAAATCCGGGACAGGAGCCTATGGCTACACCTTC	CASSFKSGTGAYGYTF	-	TRBV5-1	TRBD1	TRBJ1-2
TGTGCCAGCAGCCCTAATCGGCCCTACGAGCAGTACTTC	CASSPNRPYEQYF	-	TRBV7-2	-	TRBJ2-7
TGCAGCGTCCCCCTCGGGGCCCTCTATGGCTACACCTTC	CSVPLGALYGYTF	few	TRBV29-1	-	TRBJ1-2
TGTGCCAGCAGTGCTCCGTTGGGACAGGGCCACGAGCAGTACTTC	CASSAPLGQGHEQYF	once	TRBV2	TRBD1	TRBJ2-7
TGTGCCATCAGCAAAGGGACAGGTTTCGAGCAGTACTTC	CAISKGTGFEQYF	-	TRBV10-3	TRBD1	TRBJ2-7
TGTGCCAGCAGCCCCGGGACAGGGGTAGCCAAAAACATTCAGTACTTC	CASSPGTGVAKNIQYF	few	TRBV7-2	TRBD1	TRBJ2-4
TGTGCCAGCAGCCACGGACTAGCGGGATCAGATACGCAGTATTTT	CASSHGLAGSDTQYF	few	TRBV3-1	TRBD2	TRBJ2-3
TGCAGTGCTATGAGAGGACTAGCGTCCTACAATGAGCAGTTCTTC	CSAMRGLASYNEQFF	once	TRBV20-1	TRBD2	TRBJ2-1
TGTGCCAGCAAGAACAGAGGCTACGAGCAGTACTTC	CASKNRGYEQYF	-	TRBV25-1	-	TRBJ2-7
TGCAGCGTCCGGGGCCTGCGGGAGATAGGGGAGCAGTTCTTC	CSVRGLREIGEQFF	-	TRBV29-1	TRBD2	TRBJ2-1
TGTGCCAGCAGGGCCGAAGGATCCTTAGCCAAAAACATTCAGTACTTC	CASRAEGSLAKNIQYF	-	TRBV12-3/TRBV12-4	-	TRBJ2-4
TGTGCCGCCTCCGGGACAGGGGCTTACTACGAGCAGTACTTC	CAASGTGAYYEQYF	-	TRBV10-3	TRBD1	TRBJ2-7
TGTGCCAGCAGCTTCGGACTCAGCTCCTACAATGAGCAGTTCTTC	CASSFGLSSYNEQFF	-	TRBV7-8	-	TRBJ2-1
TGTGCCAGCAGCTTGAGGCTAGCGGGGGCCGTCTCCTACGAGCAGTACTTC	CASSLRLAGAVSYEQYF	-	TRBV7-2	TRBD2	TRBJ2-7
TGTGCCAGCAGTTTTCCCAGGGGGGTCCTGTGGACTGAAGCTTTCTTT	CASSFPRGVLWTEAFF	-	TRBV12-3/TRBV12-4	TRBD1	TRBJ1-1
TGCAGCGAGCGACAGCATATAGCTAACTATGGCTACACCTTC	CSERQHIANYGYTF	few	TRBV29-1	-	TRBJ1-2
TGTGCCAGCAGCCCGACCCCCGACAATGAGCAGTTCTTC	CASSPTPDNEQFF	-	TRBV7-6	-	TRBJ2-1
TGTGCCAGCAGACTGGGGGACTCGAGAAACACTGAAGCTTTCTTT	CASRLGDSRNTEAFF	-	TRBV7-9	-	TRBJ1-1
TGCGCCAGCAGGCCCCTACCCTACAATGAGCAGTTCTTC	CASRPLPYNEQFF	-	TRBV5-1	-	TRBJ2-1